This T cell receptor (beta chain) stems from a study of CD8 T cells in Susac syndrome. RNA in amounts of about 0.5 to 1 ug was reverse transcribed with random hexamers. A multiplex approach, immunoSEQ multiplex PCR, amplified TCR beta CDR3 across 54 Vbeta and 13 Jbeta. Using its own MiXCR run on the immunoSEQ multiplex PCR reads, TCRdb lists one record per CDR3 protein. The sample has tens of thousands of distinct CDR3 sequences; roughly 93% are singletons. It was healthy donors who served as the controls, matched for age and sex. While CD8+ and CD4+ T cells were isolated negatively, TEMRA cells were enriched by FACS. Germline V gene data show CDR1 as SGDLS and CDR2 as YYNGEE. V lost 4 bases, J lost 0 bases, and 2 bases stayed unmatched. The CDR3 has 16 amino acids.

The receptor comes from a human donor in good health. The source material was CD8+ T cells from PBMCs. The chain employs TRBV9 and TRBJ2-3; 13 bases map to TRBD2. In nucleotides, the CDR3 is TGTGCCAGCAGCCAGGGACTAGCGGGAAGCACAGATACGCAGTATTTT. Amino acids: CASSQGLAGSTDTQYF. Based on the CDR3 plus reference TRBV9 and TRBJ2-3, the full variable domain is DSGVTQTPKHLITATGQRVTLRCSPRSGDLSVYWYQQSLDQGLQFLIQYYNGEERAKGNILERFSAQQFPDLHSELNLSSLELGDSALYFCASSQGLAGSTDTQYFGPGTRLTVL.